The 13 T cell receptor beta chains listed next were all sequenced from one sample in a study of response to subunit inactivated influenza vaccine. TCRdb reanalysed the RT-PCR reads using MiXCR and keeps one entry per CDR3 protein. The profile shows hundreds of thousands of distinct CDR3 sequences, 10% to 15% of them singletons. Sequencing used PBMCs from blood, obtained around seven weeks after vaccination. These receptors came from a man in his fifties or sixties who received an inactivated influenza vaccine.

A few counts support this clonotype. V and J are TRBV10-2 and TRBJ1-2; no definite D call. The CDR3 sequence is 13 residues long. V dropped 6 bases and J dropped 4 bases, with 12 bases sitting between them. CDR1 is WSHSY, CDR2 SAAADI, per germline. CDR3 in DNA: TGCGCCAGCAGGGACGAGACCCGCTATGGCTACACCTTC. Translation: CASRDETRYGYTF.

The chain carries TRBV15 and TRBJ1-5; D uncertain. Germline V gene lookup returns CDR1 LNHNV and CDR2 YYDKDF (reference sequence). Trimming removed 3 bases from V and 0 bases from J, with 9 bases in between. There are 15 residues in the CDR3. CDR3 residues: CATSRSQYSNQPQHF. The CDR3 nucleotides are TGTGCCACCAGCAGGAGCCAGTATAGCAATCAGCCCCAGCATTTT.

The rearrangement links TRBV2 to TRBJ1-2; maybe TRBD1 (5 bases). V shed 4 bases and J shed 3 bases, with 15 bases lying between them. Germline V CDR1 and CDR2: SNHLY, FYNNEI. The CDR3 consists of 15 residues. CDR3 in DNA: TGTGCCAGCAGTGGCCTTCGGGGCTCGGACTATGGCTACACCTTC. Amino acid sequence: CASSGLRGSDYGYTF.

This clonotype was counted a few times. The V gene is TRBV5-6, the J gene TRBJ2-1, with 8 bases fitting TRBD1. Per germline, CDR1 SGHDT and CDR2 YYEEEE. V lost 4 bases to trimming and J lost 3 bases; unmatched junction nucleotides: 6. The CDR3 has 15 residues. In DNA form, the CDR3 reads TGTGCCAGCAGCAGCTGGGACAGGAACTACAATGAGCAGTTCTTC. Its translation: CASSSWDRNYNEQFF. Combining the CDR3 with reference TRBV5-6 and TRBJ2-1 gives the whole variable domain DAGVTQSPTHLIKTRGQQVTLRCSPKSGHDTVSWYQQALGQGPQFIFQYYEEEERQRGNFPDRFSGHQFPNYSSELNVNALLLGDSALYLCASSSWDRNYNEQFFGPGTRLTVL.

This clonotype has at least ten counts. The rearrangement links TRBV27 to TRBJ2-3, with TRBD2 as a possible D gene (6 bases). Germline CDR1 MNHEY, CDR2 SMNVEV (reference sequence). The CDR3 extends over 15 amino acids. Trimming cost V 0 bases and J 6 bases, with 13 bases left between them. The CDR3 DNA sequence: TGTGCCAGCAGTTTATCTGCGGGACTTTTGGATACGCAGTATTTT. Its translation is CASSLSAGLLDTQYF.

The chain uses TRBV10-3 and TRBJ2-7; 9 bases match TRBD2. Germline loops: CDR1 ENHRY, CDR2 SYGVKD. CDR3 size: 14 residues. The V segment lost 11 bases and the J segment 2 bases; nucleotides outside the gene matches: 10. The DNA of the CDR3 is TGTGCCTCCAAACCTAGCGGGACAGCCTACGAGCAGTACTTC. This encodes CASKPSGTAYEQYF.

This clonotype showed up just a few times. This chain links TRBV7-9 with TRBJ2-2, with D unresolved. Germline CDR1 is SEHNR and CDR2 is FQNEAQ (reference sequence). The CDR3 extends over 11 amino acids. V lost 5 bases to trimming and J lost 6 bases, with 4 bases between them. This CDR3 reads CASSPPGELFF. CDR3 DNA sequence: TGTGCCAGCAGCCCCCCCGGGGAGCTGTTTTTT.

This clonotype was observed at least ten times. The CDR3: CSVFSNAEAFF. The CDR3 DNA is TGCAGCGTTTTCAGTAACGCTGAAGCTTTCTTT. This chain connects TRBV29-1 to TRBJ1-1; D gene uncertain. V was pared by 5 bases and J by 6 bases, with 10 bases between. Per germline, CDR1 SQVTM and CDR2 ANQGSEA. This CDR3 spans 11 amino acids.

This clonotype was recorded at least ten times. The V call is TRBV20-1, the J call TRBJ2-7; 7 nucleotides agree with TRBD2. CDR1 DFQATT and CDR2 SNEGSKA come from the germline V gene (reference sequence). The CDR3 has 13 residues. V was pared by 6 bases and J by 5 bases, with 10 bases of the junction left unmatched. CDR3 residues: CSAGLAVHNEQYF. For the CDR3, the DNA is TGCAGTGCCGGCCTAGCGGTCCATAACGAGCAGTACTTC.

This clonotype was recorded at least ten times. The DNA for the CDR3 is TGTGCCAGCAGCTTCGGCTTAGGCTCAGGCAACACTGAAGCTTTCTTT. Its protein product is CASSFGLGSGNTEAFF. J is TRBJ1-1 and V is TRBV5-5, with D unclear. The CDR3 is 16 residues long. V shed 2 bases and J shed 2 bases, with 16 bases lying between them. The germline V gene has CDR1 SGHKS and CDR2 YYEKEE (reference sequence).

This clonotype was observed a few times. The V gene is TRBV7-2, the J gene TRBJ1-2, with 7 positions matching TRBD1. Per the germline V gene, CDR1 is SGHTA and CDR2 is FQGNSA. V gave up 5 bases and J gave up 9 bases; unmatched junction bases: 9. The CDR3 has 13 amino acids. The CDR3 sequence is CASSGRQGVSYTF. The CDR3 coding sequence is TGTGCCAGCAGCGGCAGACAGGGCGTTAGCTACACCTTC.

The chain joins TRBV6-2 or TRBV6-3 to TRBJ2-5, with 14 bases fitting TRBD2. Germline CDR1 and CDR2: MNHEY and SVGEGT. V shed 7 bases, J shed 2 bases, and the junction held 9 bases outside the gene matches. The CDR3 spans 17 residues. CDR3 coding DNA: TGTGCCAGCATCGGACTAGCGGGAGGACAGGGACAAGAGACCCAGTACTTC. It is translated as CASIGLAGGQGQETQYF.

A few counts support this clonotype. The chain uses TRBV12-5 and TRBJ1-5; 8 nucleotides align to TRBD1. V was pared by 1 base and J by 7 bases, with 3 bases of the junction left unmatched. The germline gives CDR1 LGHNT, CDR2 FRNRAP. The CDR3 is 14 amino acids. The chain's CDR3 is CASGLGQGWQPQHF. DNA for the CDR3: TGTGCTAGTGGTTTGGGACAGGGGTGGCAGCCCCAGCATTTT.